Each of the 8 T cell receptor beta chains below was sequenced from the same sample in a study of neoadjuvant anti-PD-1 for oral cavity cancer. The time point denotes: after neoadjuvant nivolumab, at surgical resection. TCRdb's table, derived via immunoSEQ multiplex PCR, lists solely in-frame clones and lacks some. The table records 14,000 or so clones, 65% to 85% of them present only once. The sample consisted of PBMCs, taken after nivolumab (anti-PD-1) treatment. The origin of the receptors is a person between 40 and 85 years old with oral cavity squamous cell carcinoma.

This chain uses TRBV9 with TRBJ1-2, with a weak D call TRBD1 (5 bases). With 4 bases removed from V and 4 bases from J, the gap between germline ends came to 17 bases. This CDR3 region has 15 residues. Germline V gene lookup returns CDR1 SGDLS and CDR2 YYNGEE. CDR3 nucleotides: TGTGCCAGCAGCTCAGGGAAGGGCCTTGGCTATGGCTACACCTTC. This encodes CASSSGKGLGYGYTF.

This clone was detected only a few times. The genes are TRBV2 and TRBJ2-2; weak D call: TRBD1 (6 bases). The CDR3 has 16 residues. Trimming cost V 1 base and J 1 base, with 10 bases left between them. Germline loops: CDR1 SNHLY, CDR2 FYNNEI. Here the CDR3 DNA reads TGTGCCAGCAGTGAAGTCCCGACAGGGAACACCGGGGAGCTGTTTTTT. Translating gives CASSEVPTGNTGELFF.

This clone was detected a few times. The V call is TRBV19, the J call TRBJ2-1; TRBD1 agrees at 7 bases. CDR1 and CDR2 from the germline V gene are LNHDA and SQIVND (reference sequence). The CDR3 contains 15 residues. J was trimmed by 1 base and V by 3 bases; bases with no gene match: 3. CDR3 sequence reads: CASSMTGYSYNEQFF. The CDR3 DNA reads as TGTGCCAGTAGTATGACAGGGTATTCCTACAATGAGCAGTTCTTC.

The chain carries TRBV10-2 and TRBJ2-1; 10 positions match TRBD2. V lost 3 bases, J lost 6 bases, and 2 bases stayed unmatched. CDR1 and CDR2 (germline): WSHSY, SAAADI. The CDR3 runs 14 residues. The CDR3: CASSDLAGVNEQFF. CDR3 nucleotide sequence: TGCGCCAGCAGTGATCTAGCGGGGGTCAATGAGCAGTTCTTC.

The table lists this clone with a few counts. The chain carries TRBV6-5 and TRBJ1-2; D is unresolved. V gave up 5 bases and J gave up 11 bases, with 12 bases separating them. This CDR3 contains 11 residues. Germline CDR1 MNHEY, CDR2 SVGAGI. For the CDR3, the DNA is TGTGCCAGCAGTGATGGGCCCGAGTACACCTTC. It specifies CASSDGPEYTF.

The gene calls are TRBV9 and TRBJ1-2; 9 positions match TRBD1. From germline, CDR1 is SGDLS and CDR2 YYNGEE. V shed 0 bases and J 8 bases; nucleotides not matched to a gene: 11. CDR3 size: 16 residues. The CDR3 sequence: CASSVAAGQGWKGYTF. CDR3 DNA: TGTGCCAGCAGCGTAGCTGCGGGACAGGGTTGGAAGGGCTACACCTTC.

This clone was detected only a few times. The CDR3 protein is CASSEGQNTGELFF. As DNA, the CDR3 is TGCGCCAGCAGTGAGGGACAGAACACCGGGGAGCTGTTTTTT. The chain carries TRBV10-1 and TRBJ2-2; TRBD1 might be the D (5 bases). Trimming removed 2 bases from V and 1 base from J, with 5 bases in between. The CDR3 runs 14 residues. The germline gives CDR1 WNHNN, CDR2 SYGVQD (reference sequence).

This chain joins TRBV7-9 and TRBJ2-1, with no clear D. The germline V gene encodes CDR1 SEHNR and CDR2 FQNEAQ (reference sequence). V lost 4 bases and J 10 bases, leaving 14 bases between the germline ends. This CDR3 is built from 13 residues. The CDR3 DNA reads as TGTGCCAGCAGCTCAGATGTGATAGGAGAGCAGTTCTTC. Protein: CASSSDVIGEQFF.